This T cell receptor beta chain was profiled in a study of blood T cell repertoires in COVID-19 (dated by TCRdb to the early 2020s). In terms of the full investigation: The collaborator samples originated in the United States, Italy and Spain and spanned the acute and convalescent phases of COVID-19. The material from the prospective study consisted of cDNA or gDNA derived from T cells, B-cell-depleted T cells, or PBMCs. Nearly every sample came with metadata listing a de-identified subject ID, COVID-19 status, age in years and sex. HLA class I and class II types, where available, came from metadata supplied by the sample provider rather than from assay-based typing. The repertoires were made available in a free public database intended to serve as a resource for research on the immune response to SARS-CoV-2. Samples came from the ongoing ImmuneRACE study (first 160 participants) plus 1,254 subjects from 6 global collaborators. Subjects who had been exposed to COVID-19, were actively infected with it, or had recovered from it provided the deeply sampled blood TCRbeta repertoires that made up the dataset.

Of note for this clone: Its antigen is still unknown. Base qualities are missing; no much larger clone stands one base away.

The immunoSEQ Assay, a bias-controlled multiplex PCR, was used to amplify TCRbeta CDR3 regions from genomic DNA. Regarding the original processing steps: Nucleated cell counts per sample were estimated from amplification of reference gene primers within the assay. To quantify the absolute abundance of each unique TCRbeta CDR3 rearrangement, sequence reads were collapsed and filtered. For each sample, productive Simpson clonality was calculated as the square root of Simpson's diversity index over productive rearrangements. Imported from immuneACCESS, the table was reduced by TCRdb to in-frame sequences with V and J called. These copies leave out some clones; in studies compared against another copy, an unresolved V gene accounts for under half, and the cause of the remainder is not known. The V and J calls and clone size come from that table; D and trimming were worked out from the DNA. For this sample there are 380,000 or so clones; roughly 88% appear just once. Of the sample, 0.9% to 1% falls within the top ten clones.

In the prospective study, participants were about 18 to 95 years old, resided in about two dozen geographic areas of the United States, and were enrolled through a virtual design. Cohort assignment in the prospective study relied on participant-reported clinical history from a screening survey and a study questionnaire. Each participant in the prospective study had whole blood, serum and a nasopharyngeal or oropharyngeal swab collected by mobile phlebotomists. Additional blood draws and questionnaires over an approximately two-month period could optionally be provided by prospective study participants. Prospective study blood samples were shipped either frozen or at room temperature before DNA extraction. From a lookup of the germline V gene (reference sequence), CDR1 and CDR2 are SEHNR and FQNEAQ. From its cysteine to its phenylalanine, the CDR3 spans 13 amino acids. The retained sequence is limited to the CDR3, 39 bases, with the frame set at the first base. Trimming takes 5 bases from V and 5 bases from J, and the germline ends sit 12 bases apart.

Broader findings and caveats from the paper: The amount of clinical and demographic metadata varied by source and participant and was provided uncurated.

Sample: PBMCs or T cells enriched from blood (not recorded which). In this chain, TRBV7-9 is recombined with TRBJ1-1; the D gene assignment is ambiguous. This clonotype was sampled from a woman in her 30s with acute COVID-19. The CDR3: CASSRGWETEAFF. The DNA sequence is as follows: TGTGCCAGCAGCCGGGGTTGGGAAACTGAAGCTTTCTTT.